The 5 T cell receptor beta chains presented below share a single source sample, sequenced in a study of control samples from healthy donors and cancer patients. TCRdb's copy holds only in-frame clones and misses some; the assay was immunoSEQ multiplex PCR. The sample records around 94,000 clones, less than 95% being singletons. Source material: blood. The receptor source for this set is a woman aged 18-30 years in good health.

V and J are TRBV27 and TRBJ1-1, with TRBD1 matching 7 bases. CDR3 length: 15 residues. Looked up from germline, CDR1 is MNHEY and CDR2 is SMNVEV (reference sequence). V dropped 1 base and J dropped 4; count of bases not matched to a gene: 6. Written as DNA, the CDR3 is TGTGCCAGCAGTTTATTGGGCAGGGGGTCCACTGAAGCTTTCTTT. It is translated as CASSLLGRGSTEAFF.

The chain uses TRBV7-9 and TRBJ2-7; the match to TRBD1 covers 7 bases. From germline, CDR1 is SEHNR and CDR2 FQNEAQ (reference sequence). V was clipped by 5 bases and J by 2 bases; unmatched bases: 9. The CDR3 sequence is 15 residues long. This CDR3 reads CASSAVSGGAYEQYF. CDR3 coding DNA: TGTGCCAGCAGCGCGGTCTCAGGGGGAGCCTACGAGCAGTACTTC.

The rearrangement joins TRBV9 to TRBJ2-5, with TRBD2 identical over 12 bases. Germline values: CDR1 SGDLS, CDR2 YYNGEE. V was clipped by 2 bases and J by 4 bases; unmatched bases: 6. The CDR3 consists of 16 residues. DNA for the CDR3: TGTGCCAGCAGCGTTCAACTAGCGGGGGGCCCAGAGACCCAGTACTTC. Translation gives CASSVQLAGGPETQYF.

This sequence joins TRBV6-6 and TRBJ2-1; D is perhaps TRBD2 (5 bases). The V end lost 11 bases, the J end lost 1 base, and 15 bases lay between the germline ends. From germline, CDR1 is MNHNY and CDR2 SVGAGI (reference sequence). The length of the CDR3 is 14 residues. CDR3 loop: CAAAGLVSYNEQFF. CDR3 coding DNA: TGTGCCGCGGCGGGTTTGGTGTCCTACAATGAGCAGTTCTTC.

This clone occurred once. V and J are TRBV27 and TRBJ2-2, with TRBD1 identical over 9 bases. Per germline, CDR1 MNHEY and CDR2 SMNVEV (reference sequence). With V trimmed by 2 bases and J by 0 bases, 10 bases remained unmatched. The CDR3 loop spans 19 amino acids. This chain's CDR3 is CASSLRPPGTGSNTGELFF. CDR3 in DNA: TGTGCCAGCAGTTTAAGACCTCCCGGGACAGGGTCGAACACCGGGGAGCTGTTTTTT.